This TCR beta chain was sequenced during a study of cytomegalovirus exposure and HLA in healthy donors. Germline-derived CDR1 and CDR2 are SGHDT and YYEEEE. The V end was cut by 3 bases, the J end by 4 bases, with 13 bases between. The CDR3 covers 14 residues. Primers included in the PCR were 60 Vbeta and 13 Jbeta primers. Sequencing was performed with immunoSEQ multiplex PCR; in TCRdb, only in-frame clones are kept and a portion is missing. The sample holds 150,000 to 200,000 clones, approximately 80% seen once. Sample: PBMCs. The origin of this receptor is a woman in her 30s in good health and CMV-seropositive. The J gene is TRBJ2-5, the V gene TRBV5-6, with TRBD1 as a possible D gene (5 bases). The CDR3 nucleotides read TGTGCCAGCAGCTCCCACGGGCAGGGAGAGACCCAGTACTTC. Protein: CASSSHGQGETQYF.